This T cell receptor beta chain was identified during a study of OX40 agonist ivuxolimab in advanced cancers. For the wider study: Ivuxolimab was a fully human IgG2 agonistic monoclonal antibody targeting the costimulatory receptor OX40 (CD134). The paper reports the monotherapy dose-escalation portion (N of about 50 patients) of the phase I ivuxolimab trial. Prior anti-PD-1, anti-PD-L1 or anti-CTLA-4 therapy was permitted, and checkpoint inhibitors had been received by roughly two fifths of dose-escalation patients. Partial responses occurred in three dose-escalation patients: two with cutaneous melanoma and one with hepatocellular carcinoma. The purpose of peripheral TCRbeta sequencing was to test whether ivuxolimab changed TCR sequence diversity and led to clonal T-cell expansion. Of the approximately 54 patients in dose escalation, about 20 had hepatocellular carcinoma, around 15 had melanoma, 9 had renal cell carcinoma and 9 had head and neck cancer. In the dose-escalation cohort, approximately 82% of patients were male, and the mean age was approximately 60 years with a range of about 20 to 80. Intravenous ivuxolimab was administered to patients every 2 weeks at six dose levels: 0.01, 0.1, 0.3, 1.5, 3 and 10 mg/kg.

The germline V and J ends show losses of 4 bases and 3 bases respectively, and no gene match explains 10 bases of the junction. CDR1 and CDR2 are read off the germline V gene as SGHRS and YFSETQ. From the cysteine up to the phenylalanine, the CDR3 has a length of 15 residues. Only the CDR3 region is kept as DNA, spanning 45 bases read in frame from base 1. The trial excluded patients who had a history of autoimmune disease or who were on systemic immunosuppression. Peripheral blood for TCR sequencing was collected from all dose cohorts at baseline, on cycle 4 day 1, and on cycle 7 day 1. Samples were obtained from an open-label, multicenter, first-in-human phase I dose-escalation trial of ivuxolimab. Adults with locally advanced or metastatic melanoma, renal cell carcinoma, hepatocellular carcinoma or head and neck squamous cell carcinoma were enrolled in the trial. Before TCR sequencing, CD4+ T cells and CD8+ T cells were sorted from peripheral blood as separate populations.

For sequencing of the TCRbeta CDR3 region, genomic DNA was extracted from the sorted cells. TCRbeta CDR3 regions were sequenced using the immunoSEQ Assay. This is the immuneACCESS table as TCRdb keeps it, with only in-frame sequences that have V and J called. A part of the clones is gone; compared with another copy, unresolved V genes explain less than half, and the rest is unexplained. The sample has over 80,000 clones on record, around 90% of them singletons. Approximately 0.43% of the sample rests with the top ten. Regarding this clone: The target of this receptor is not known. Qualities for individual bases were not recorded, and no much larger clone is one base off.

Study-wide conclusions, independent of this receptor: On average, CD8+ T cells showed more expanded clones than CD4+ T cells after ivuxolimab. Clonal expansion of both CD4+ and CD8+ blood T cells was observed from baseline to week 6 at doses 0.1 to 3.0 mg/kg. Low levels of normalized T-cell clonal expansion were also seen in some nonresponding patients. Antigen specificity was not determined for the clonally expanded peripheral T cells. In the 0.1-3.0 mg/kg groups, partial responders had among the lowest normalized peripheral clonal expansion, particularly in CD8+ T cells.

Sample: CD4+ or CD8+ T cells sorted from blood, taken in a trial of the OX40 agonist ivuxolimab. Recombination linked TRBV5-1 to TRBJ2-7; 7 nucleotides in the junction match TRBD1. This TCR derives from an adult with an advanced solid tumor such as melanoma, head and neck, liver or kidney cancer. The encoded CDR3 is CASSGSTGFGYEQYF. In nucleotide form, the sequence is TGCGCCAGCAGCGGGTCGACAGGGTTTGGCTACGAGCAGTACTTC.